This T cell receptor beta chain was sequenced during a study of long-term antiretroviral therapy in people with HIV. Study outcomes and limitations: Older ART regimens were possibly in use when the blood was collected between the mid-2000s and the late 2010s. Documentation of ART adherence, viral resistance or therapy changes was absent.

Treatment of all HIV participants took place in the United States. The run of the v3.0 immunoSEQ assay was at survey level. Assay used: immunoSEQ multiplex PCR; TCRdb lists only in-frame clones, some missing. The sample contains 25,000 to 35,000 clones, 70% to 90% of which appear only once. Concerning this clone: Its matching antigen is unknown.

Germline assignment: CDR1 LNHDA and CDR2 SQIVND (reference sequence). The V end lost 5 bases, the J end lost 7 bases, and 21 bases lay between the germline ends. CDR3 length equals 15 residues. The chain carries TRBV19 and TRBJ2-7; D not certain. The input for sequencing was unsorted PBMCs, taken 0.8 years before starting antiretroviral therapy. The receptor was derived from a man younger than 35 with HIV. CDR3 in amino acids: CASSPTPAEVGEQYF. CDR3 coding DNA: TGTGCCAGTAGTCCAACCCCGGCCGAGGTCGGAGAGCAGTACTTC.